This T cell receptor (beta chain) was captured by sequencing in a study of cytomegalovirus exposure and HLA in healthy donors. Background on the study: In an earlier analysis, 90 million to 130 million unique TCR beta sequences were found from approximately 190 million T cells. Overall study findings and caveats: Productive status was seen about 90% or about 30% of the time for most TCR beta V segments in an earlier analysis.

The donors (healthy individuals) were bone marrow donors. Points on this clone: Its target is not known.

Primers for the PCR totalled 60 Vbeta and 13 Jbeta. Using immunoSEQ multiplex PCR, the repertoire was profiled, and TCRdb retains in-frame clones only, with some absent. The sample shows about 150,000 clones, and 1.5% to 2% sits with its ten largest clones. The CDR3 is made up of 18 amino acids. Trimming stripped 0 bases from V and 8 bases from J, with 26 bases between. Germline V gene lookup returns CDR1 SGHRS and CDR2 YFSETQ. The source of this sequence is a woman aged 50 to 65 in good health and CMV-seronegative. The chain couples TRBV5-1 to TRBJ1-2; TRBD1 is a possible D gene (5 bases). Sample: PBMCs. CDR3 nucleotides: TGCGCCAGCAGCTTGGTCTCCGGGGGAGGCGCCCTAGCGTTAGGCTACACCTTC. Its translation: CASSLVSGGGALALGYTF. The full variable domain, its missing parts supplied by reference TRBV5-1 and TRBJ1-2, is KAGVTQTPRYLIKTRGQQVTLSCSPISGHRSVSWYQQTPGQGLQFLFEYFSETQRNKGNFPGRFSGRQFSNSRSEMNVSTLELGDSALYLCASSLVSGGGALALGYTFGSGTRLTVV.